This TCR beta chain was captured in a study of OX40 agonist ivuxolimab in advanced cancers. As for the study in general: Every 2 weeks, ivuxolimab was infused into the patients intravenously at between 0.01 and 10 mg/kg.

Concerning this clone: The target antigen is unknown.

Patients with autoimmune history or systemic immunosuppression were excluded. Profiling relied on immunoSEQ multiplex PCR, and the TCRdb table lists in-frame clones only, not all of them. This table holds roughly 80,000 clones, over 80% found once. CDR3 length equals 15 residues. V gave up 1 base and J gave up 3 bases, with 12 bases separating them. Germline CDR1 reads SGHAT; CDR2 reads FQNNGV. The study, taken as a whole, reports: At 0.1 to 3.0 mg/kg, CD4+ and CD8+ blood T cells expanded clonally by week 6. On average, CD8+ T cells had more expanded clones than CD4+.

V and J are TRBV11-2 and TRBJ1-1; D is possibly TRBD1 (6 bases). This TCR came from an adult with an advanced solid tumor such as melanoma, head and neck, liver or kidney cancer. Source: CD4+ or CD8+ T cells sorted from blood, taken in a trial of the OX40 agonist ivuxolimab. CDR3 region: CASSLAGGRYTEAFF. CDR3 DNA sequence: TGTGCCAGCAGCTTAGCGGGGGGCAGGTACACTGAAGCTTTCTTT.